This T cell receptor (beta chain) was observed in a study of shared clonotypes between healthy human individuals (dated by TCRdb to 2020 to 2021). Context from the whole study: The cohort included a few men and two women between 18 and 49 years of age. For each donor, three plates each were used for CD4 naive and CD4 memory, two plates were used for CD8 naive, and one plate was used for CD8 memory. To estimate repertoire size and how much clonotype sharing occurs between individuals, the study deeply sequenced the blood TCR repertoires of five healthy adults. Libraries were prepared and TCR repertoires were sequenced by different laboratories using diverse techniques, in order to increase sequencing depth and limit assay-specific biases. Each donor's leukapheresis produced roughly between roughly 0.94 and 9.5 billion PBMCs. Paper-wide results and their limitations: Clonotypes shared by all four sorted-subset donors showed higher generation probabilities than non-shared clonotypes. When four donors were compared, the shared fraction of clonotypes was about 5% for naive CD4, roughly 3.3% for naive CD8, more than 2% for memory CD4, and approximately 0.4% for memory CD8. Sampling was limited to blood, and TCR repertoires in tissue likely differ from TCR repertoires in blood. Estimated clonotype richness was generally larger for naive than for memory subsets. Pairwise subsampling led to the expectation that sequencing depth would affect the degree of clonotype sharing among donors. Incomplete sequencing was indicated by rarefaction of sorted-subset datasets, despite the large sequencing depth. The genetic and exposure-history diversity represented was limited by the small number of donors.

Using the deep immunoSEQ assay, multiplex PCR amplified TCR CDR3 regions from genomic DNA. Extracted genomic DNA from each cell subset was distributed evenly across all wells of several immunoSEQ 96-well plates, and each plate was treated as a replicate. Each replicate PCR for sorted subsets received around 200 ng genomic DNA, equal to about 30,000 T cell genomes. Purified libraries were quantified with a Qubit 3.0 fluorometer, sized on a Bioanalyzer 2100, and re-quantified with the KAPA Library Quantification kit. Every immunoSEQ 96-well plate was sequenced on a separate single-read 150-cycle Illumina NextSeq 550 flow cell. From the authors' description of their analysis: The immunoSEQ output contained only junctional sequences without quality scores, so filtering could not match that applied to full-length reads. Sequences were annotated with PyIR, a Python wrapper for IgBLAST v1.9, and V/J genes and CDR3 were assigned using IMGT germline references. Reads with weak V/J assignments (E-value above 1e-6), missing CDR3, stop codons, out-of-frame junctions, or ambiguous translated residues were removed. V3J clonotypes were defined as sequences sharing an identical inferred V gene, J gene, and CDR3 amino acid sequence. To compute the percentage overlap between repertoires, the number of shared unique clonotypes was divided by the size of the smaller repertoire. Richness of each repertoire was evaluated using RTK rarefaction, the Chao1 estimator, and Recon v2.1 estimates of unobserved clonotypes. OLGA was used to compute generation probabilities for all TCRbeta clonotypes that the gDNA method yielded from a handful of donors. Imported from immuneACCESS, the table was reduced by TCRdb to in-frame sequences with V and J called. These copies leave out some clones; in studies compared against another copy, an unresolved V gene accounts for under half, and the cause of the remainder is not known. The V and J calls and clone size are taken from that table; D and trimming were inferred from the DNA. The sample yields fewer than 1.4 million clones; 75% to 85% were counted once. 0.55% to 0.7% of the sample is held by the ten biggest clonotypes.

With respect to this clone: Its cognate antigen has yet to be identified. No base quality values were provided; no much bigger clone lies one nucleotide off.

Donors were healthy HIV-negative adults with no recently reported acute infections or vaccinations. Only Caucasian adults living in Nashville, Tennessee, USA were represented among the donors. CD4+ T cells were enriched through magnetic negative selection, after which naive cells were positively selected on CD45RA and the remaining negative fraction served as the memory subset. After blood collection by leukapheresis, PBMCs were isolated using Ficoll-Histopaque density gradient centrifugation and then cryopreserved in the vapor phase of liquid nitrogen. Analytical flow cytometry was used to check the purity and quantity of each magnetically sorted T cell population. From each sorted fraction, genomic DNA was isolated and quantified by UV absorbance on a Nanodrop 2000c. Deletion took 4 bases off V and 4 bases off J, with a span of 14 bases between the germline ends. For CDR1 and CDR2, the germline V gene lists MNHNS and SASEGT. Measured from the cysteine to the phenylalanine, the CDR3 is 15 residues long. Only the CDR3 portion is preserved as DNA: 45 bases, with reading frame beginning at the first base.

The clonotype comes from a man in his late teens or twenties in good health. Some clones in this sample may be carry-over from other donors' samples. The sequence joins TRBV6-1 to TRBJ1-5; the D gene is perhaps TRBD1, from 6 matching bases. Sequenced input: memory CD4+ T cells from PBMCs. The cell subset or site label corresponds to: CD45RA-negative fraction. The DNA sequence is given as TGTGCCAGCAGTGGACAACAGGGAAAGAATCAGCCCCAGCATTTT. Its amino acids are CASSGQQGKNQPQHF.